Sequencing of this T cell receptor beta chain was carried out in a study of T cells in Graves' hyperthyroidism and ophthalmopathy. RNA transcripts yielded amplified TCR beta CDR3 regions. In the first-round RT-PCR of the TCR CDR3, the HTBI primer set was used. MiXCR, applied by TCRdb to the multiplex PCR reads, yields one record per CDR3 protein. The sample contains some 490,000 distinct CDR3 sequences, 20% to 25% of which appear only once. This clonotype showed up just a few times. Its antigen is not known. Study-level results: In simple terms, a model built on 13 V-J features told ophthalmopathy apart from stable hyperthyroidism. Model predictions of ophthalmopathy came a median approximately 6 months before onset.

Trimming removed 5 bases from V and 2 bases from J, with 17 bases in between. Per the germline V gene, CDR1 is MDHEN and CDR2 is SYDVKM. The length of the CDR3 is 16 residues. This clonotype originated in a woman in her sixties or seventies with Graves' ophthalmopathy. This chain connects TRBV28 to TRBJ2-3; perhaps TRBD2 as D (5 bases). The source material was blood. CDR3 amino acids: CASSPPAGSLTDTQYF. In DNA, the CDR3 is TGTGCCAGCAGTCCCCCGGCGGGTTCCCTCACAGATACGCAGTATTTT.